These 2 T cell receptor beta chains share one sample of origin, sequenced in a study of vaccination and CD4 T cells after COVID-19. Their antigens remain unidentified. The assay that was used to sequence DNA from cultured CD4+ T cells was the Oncomine TCR Beta short-read assay. MiXCR, applied by TCRdb to the PCR reads, yields one record per CDR3 protein. The sample contains about 18,000 distinct CDR3 sequences, approximately 38% of which appear only once. Treatment meaning: roughly 10-day PBMC culture with coronavirus spike peptide pools or control peptides (ViraFEST assay). Sequencing was carried out using CD4+ T cells from blood, cultured in vitro. The origin of the receptors is a human donor who had recovered from COVID-19.

This clonotype is judged medium-sized. V gene TRBV6-1 combines with J gene TRBJ1-6; possible D gene TRBD1, 6 bases. This CDR3 has 15 amino acids. V was trimmed by 6 bases and J by 5 bases, leaving 14 bases between them. CDR1 MNHNS and CDR2 SASEGT come from the germline V gene. The CDR3 loop is CASSPGGYNNSPLHF. DNA for the CDR3: TGTGCCAGCAGCCCCGGGGGCTACAATAATTCACCCCTCCACTTT.

The gene calls are TRBV5-4 and TRBJ2-1; a weak D match, TRBD2 (6 bases). The ends were cut back, 2 bases at V and 6 bases at J, with 15 bases in the middle. This CDR3 region has 15 residues. Germline CDR1 SGHNT, CDR2 YYREEE (reference sequence). As DNA, the CDR3 is TGTGCCAGCAGCTTTAAAATAGCGGAGGCCAATGAGCAGTTCTTC. Protein sequence: CASSFKIAEANEQFF.